Listed below are T cell receptor beta chains from one sample, sequenced in a study of T cell changes during pregnancy in multiple sclerosis. Libraries were prepared by immunoSEQ multiplex PCR; TCRdb keeps only in-frame clonotypes and omits some of them. In the table there are approximately 44,000 clones, 91% of which are singletons. Sequencing used CD4+ T cells from peripheral blood mononuclear cells, obtained before pregnancy. The receptors come from a female donor with multiple sclerosis, enrolled in a pregnancy study. The CDR3 runs from the conserved cysteine through the conserved F or W. D genes are given only for firm matches. Clone size is shown for a subset of rows, as once, few, many or a class of expanded clone.

.	TRBV18	TRBJ1-1	TRBD1	CASSRAGGLNTEAFF	TGTGCCAGCTCACGGGCAGGGGGCTTGAACACTGAAGCTTTCTTT
.	TRBV5-1	TRBJ1-4	.	CASSLAGQFGEKLFF	TGCGCCAGCAGCTTGGCAGGACAGTTCGGTGAAAAACTGTTTTTT
.	TRBV4-3	TRBJ1-1	.	CASSRALNTEAFF	TGCGCCAGCAGCCGGGCCCTGAACACTGAAGCTTTCTTT
.	TRBV7-2	TRBJ2-2	TRBD1	CASSLQGQGNTGELFF	TGTGCCAGCAGCCTACAGGGACAGGGGAACACCGGGGAGCTGTTTTTT
.	TRBV2	TRBJ2-2	.	CASMVQGGGTGELFF	TGTGCCAGCATGGTACAGGGCGGGGGCACCGGGGAGCTGTTTTTT
.	TRBV29-1	TRBJ1-1	.	CSVGSGRGGNTEAFF	TGCAGCGTGGGCTCGGGGCGAGGGGGGAACACTGAAGCTTTCTTT
.	TRBV10-3	TRBJ2-1	.	CAISAGAGLNNEQFF	TGTGCCATCAGTGCGGGAGCAGGTCTGAACAATGAGCAGTTCTTC
.	TRBV7-2	TRBJ2-7	TRBD2	CASSAGLAGGQQYF	TGTGCCAGCAGCGCGGGACTAGCGGGGGGGCAGCAGTACTTC
.	TRBV19	TRBJ1-6	.	CASSFKATTNSPLHF	TGTGCCAGTAGTTTTAAGGCGACAACCAATTCACCCCTCCACTTT
.	TRBV2	TRBJ2-7	.	CASSEAGAGKGYEQYF	TGTGCCAGCAGTGAAGCTGGGGCAGGGAAGGGCTACGAGCAGTACTTC
.	TRBV5-1	TRBJ1-1	.	CASSPGVLSGVVSTEAFF	TGCGCCAGCAGCCCTGGCGTCTTGAGCGGGGTCGTTAGCACTGAAGCTTTCTTT
.	TRBV25-1	TRBJ2-7	TRBD1	CASSVLGQGYEQYF	TGTGCCAGCAGCGTACTGGGACAGGGTTACGAGCAGTACTTC
.	TRBV6-5	TRBJ2-3	.	CASSLLGLSSTDTQYF	TGTGCCAGCAGTTTGCTCGGACTGTCTAGCACAGATACGCAGTATTTT
.	TRBV29-1	TRBJ1-2	TRBD1	CSVQQGGLGYTF	TGCAGCGTCCAACAGGGGGGCCTCGGCTACACCTTC
.	TRBV7-6	TRBJ2-3	TRBD2	CASSLEIGGGLPSTDTQYF	TGTGCCAGCAGCTTAGAGATCGGGGGGGGCCTACCTAGCACAGATACGCAGTATTTT
.	TRBV18	TRBJ1-1	.	CASSPPDRRNTEAFF	TGTGCCAGCTCACCTCCCGACAGGCGGAACACTGAAGCTTTCTTT
.	TRBV4-1	TRBJ2-5	TRBD2	CASSQDLRERGGRETQYF	TGCGCCAGCAGCCAAGATCTTCGGGAGCGGGGGGGCCGGGAGACCCAGTACTTC
.	TRBV5-4	TRBJ2-3	TRBD1	CASTPRTGAADTQYF	TGTGCCAGCACCCCGAGGACAGGTGCAGCAGATACGCAGTATTTT
.	TRBV7-8	TRBJ2-2	.	CASSFRGYGELFF	TGTGCCAGCAGCTTTCGAGGGTACGGGGAGCTGTTTTTT
.	TRBV4-2	TRBJ2-5	TRBD2	CASSQGPSGGTQYF	TGTGCCAGCAGCCAAGGCCCTAGCGGGGGCACCCAGTACTTC
.	TRBV18	TRBJ1-5	.	CASSPAGGGNQPQHF	TGTGCCAGCTCACCGGCGGGTGGGGGCAATCAGCCCCAGCATTTT
.	TRBV5-5	TRBJ2-1	.	CASSSRPPGGNEQFF	TGTGCCAGCAGCTCAAGACCCCCAGGTGGGAATGAGCAGTTCTTC
few	TRBV6-5	TRBJ1-5	TRBD1	CASSYSRGVGQPQHF	TGTGCCAGCAGTTACTCCAGGGGGGTAGGTCAGCCCCAGCATTTT
.	TRBV30	TRBJ1-3	.	CAWSTPGTGSGNTIYF	TGTGCCTGGAGTACTCCCGGAACGGGCTCTGGAAACACCATATATTTT
.	TRBV7-2	TRBJ2-7	TRBD2	CASSSPGASGGRSYEQYF	TGTGCCAGCAGCTCCCCCGGAGCTAGCGGGGGCCGGTCCTACGAGCAGTACTTC
.	TRBV7-9	TRBJ1-2	.	CASSLAPSQHYGYTF	TGTGCCAGCAGCTTAGCGCCGAGCCAACACTATGGCTACACCTTC
.	TRBV19	TRBJ1-5	.	CASGEREMLPQHF	TGTGCCAGTGGGGAGAGGGAGATGTTGCCCCAGCATTTT
.	TRBV6-5	TRBJ2-4	.	CASSTGMRNIQYF	TGTGCCAGCAGCACAGGGATGAGAAACATTCAGTACTTC
once	TRBV4-3	TRBJ1-2	TRBD1	CASSQDRGTAIHGYTF	TGCGCCAGCAGCCAAGATCGTGGGACAGCTATCCATGGCTACACCTTC
.	TRBV6-1	TRBJ2-7	TRBD1	CASLPRDRVYEQYF	TGTGCCAGCCTTCCGCGGGACAGGGTATACGAGCAGTACTTC
.	TRBV6-4	TRBJ1-1	.	CASSPQAMNTEAFF	TGTGCCAGCAGCCCCCAGGCCATGAACACTGAAGCTTTCTTT
few	TRBV6-5	TRBJ1-2	.	CASSYRGVGYTF	TGTGCCAGCTCCTATAGGGGTGTCGGCTACACCTTC
.	TRBV4-2	TRBJ1-1	.	CASSQDPGTEAFF	TGTGCCAGCAGCCAAGATCCGGGGACTGAAGCTTTCTTT
.	TRBV30	TRBJ2-7	.	CAWTTGYEQYF	TGTGCCTGGACCACAGGCTACGAGCAGTACTTC
.	TRBV19	TRBJ1-1	.	CASSPIYNTEAFF	TGTGCCAGTAGTCCTATTTACAACACTGAAGCTTTCTTT
.	TRBV18	TRBJ1-5	.	CASSPGGSASNQPQHF	TGTGCCAGCTCTCCGGGGGGATCGGCTAGCAATCAGCCCCAGCATTTT
.	TRBV5-4	TRBJ2-1	.	CASSLGPADEQFF	TGTGCCAGCAGCTTGGGTCCGGCGGATGAGCAGTTCTTC
once	TRBV27	TRBJ2-1	TRBD2	CASSRGGYNEQFF	TGTGCCAGCAGCCGCGGGGGTTACAATGAGCAGTTCTTC
.	TRBV19	TRBJ1-4	.	CASTPTATNEKLFF	TGTGCCAGTACCCCGACAGCAACTAATGAAAAACTGTTTTTT
.	TRBV15	TRBJ1-2	.	CATSRSGGYGYTF	TGTGCCACCAGCAGGTCGGGGGGCTATGGCTACACCTTC
.	TRBV7-9	TRBJ1-2	.	CASSPQGDGYTF	TGTGCCAGCAGCCCACAAGGGGATGGCTACACCTTC
.	TRBV4-2	TRBJ1-2	.	CASSERPGGLFGYTF	TGTGCCAGCAGCGAACGCCCCGGGGGTCTCTTTGGCTACACCTTC
.	TRBV19	TRBJ2-4	TRBD1	CASSQDRGQNIQYF	TGTGCCAGTAGTCAGGACAGGGGACAAAACATTCAGTACTTC
.	TRBV6-6	TRBJ1-5	.	CASSSTLGQMNQPQHF	TGTGCCAGCAGTTCCACCCTCGGACAGATGAATCAGCCCCAGCATTTT
.	TRBV19	TRBJ1-5	.	CASKPLPGTHNQPQHF	TGTGCCAGTAAGCCCCTCCCCGGGACTCACAATCAGCCCCAGCATTTT
.	TRBV6-6	TRBJ1-5	.	CASSYFQNSNQPQHF	TGTGCCAGCAGTTACTTTCAGAATAGCAATCAGCCCCAGCATTTT
few	TRBV4-2	TRBJ1-1	.	CASSQDGGGNTEAFF	TGTGCCAGCAGCCAAGACGGGGGTGGGAACACTGAAGCTTTCTTT
once	TRBV7-8	TRBJ2-1	TRBD2	CASSLDGGAGDEQFF	TGTGCCAGCAGCTTAGACGGGGGGGCTGGCGATGAGCAGTTCTTC
.	TRBV27	TRBJ1-5	.	CASSTGGQPQHF	TGTGCCAGTTCGACAGGCGGGCAGCCCCAGCATTTT
.	TRBV5-5	TRBJ2-1	.	CASSLMALNEQFF	TGTGCCAGCAGCTTGATGGCCCTTAATGAGCAGTTCTTC
.	TRBV29-1	TRBJ2-7	TRBD1	CSVAFLGQTYEQYF	TGCAGCGTAGCCTTCCTGGGACAGACCTACGAGCAGTACTTC
.	TRBV25-1	TRBJ1-6	.	CASGTTYNSPLHF	TGTGCCTCGGGAACAACGTATAATTCACCCCTCCACTTT